This T cell receptor beta chain is drawn from a study of pediatric ulcerative colitis. Sequencing was at survey level. Each sample received Survey-level depth of up to 500,000 reads. Assay: immunoSEQ multiplex PCR; the TCRdb copy retains only in-frame clones and omits some. The sample shows about 32,000 clones, more than 75% of them seen only once. A remark on this clone: Antigen specificity is unknown.

Broader study findings: This repertoire reflects total lymphocytes rather than subpopulations like regulatory T cells. Acute severe colitis showed lower rectal diversity from clonal expansions.

The trim removed 4 bases at V and 5 bases at J, leaving 9 bases unmatched. Germline V gene data show CDR1 as WSHSY and CDR2 as SAAADI. This CDR3 has 17 residues. Sequencing was done on a sample of blood. The receptor was derived from a boy aged 10-17 years with severe ulcerative colitis. The gene calls are TRBV10-2 and TRBJ2-3; the match to TRBD2 covers 13 bases. DNA of the CDR3: TGCGCCAGCAGTGGTCCGGGACTAGCGGGGCCGAGAGATACGCAGTATTTT. Translating gives CASSGPGLAGPRDTQYF.